Given below is one T cell receptor (beta chain) in context. The sample is drawn from a study of blood T cell repertoires in COVID-19. Germline V gene data show CDR1 as LNHNV and CDR2 as YYDKDF (reference sequence). The CDR3 consists of 19 residues. Trimming at V came to 0 bases and at J to 1 base, leaving 11 bases not matched to a gene. In the original workflow: By means of reference gene primer amplification, nucleated cell counts were estimated. Using immunoSEQ multiplex PCR, the repertoire was profiled, and TCRdb retains in-frame clones only, with some absent. V and J calls plus clone size are reproduced from that table; the DNA served to infer D and trimming. The table lists about 130,000 clones, around 89% of them singletons.

The clonotype originates from a man aged 55 to 69 with active or convalescent COVID-19. What was sequenced was peripheral blood. The V gene is TRBV15, the J gene TRBJ2-1, with 8 bases aligning to TRBD2. CDR3 nucleotide sequence: TGTGCCACCAGCAGAGATAGGGCTAGCGGGTCTGCGTCCTACAATGAGCAGTTCTTC. Amino acids: CATSRDRASGSASYNEQFF.